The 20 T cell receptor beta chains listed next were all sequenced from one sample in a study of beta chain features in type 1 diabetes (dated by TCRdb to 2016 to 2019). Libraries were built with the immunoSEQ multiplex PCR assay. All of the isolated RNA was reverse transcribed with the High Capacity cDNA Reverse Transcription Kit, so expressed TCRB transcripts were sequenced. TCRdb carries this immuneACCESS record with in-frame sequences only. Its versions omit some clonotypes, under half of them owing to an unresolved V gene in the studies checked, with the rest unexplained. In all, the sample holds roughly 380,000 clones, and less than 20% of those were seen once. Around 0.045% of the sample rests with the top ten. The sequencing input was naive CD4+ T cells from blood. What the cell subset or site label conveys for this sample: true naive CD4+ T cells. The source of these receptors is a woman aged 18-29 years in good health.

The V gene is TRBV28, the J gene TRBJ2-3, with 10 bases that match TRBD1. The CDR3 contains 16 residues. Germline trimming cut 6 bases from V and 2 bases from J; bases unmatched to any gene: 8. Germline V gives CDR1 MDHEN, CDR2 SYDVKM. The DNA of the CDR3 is TGTGCCAGCAGGACTCACGGGACAGGGGTCACAGATACGCAGTATTTT. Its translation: CASRTHGTGVTDTQYF.

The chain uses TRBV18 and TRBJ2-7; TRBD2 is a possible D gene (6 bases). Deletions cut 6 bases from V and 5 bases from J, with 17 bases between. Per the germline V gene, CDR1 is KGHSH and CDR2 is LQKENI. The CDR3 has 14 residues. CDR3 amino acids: CASSSQEGFNEQYF. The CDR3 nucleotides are TGTGCCAGCTCCTCACAGGAGGGTTTCAACGAGCAGTACTTC.

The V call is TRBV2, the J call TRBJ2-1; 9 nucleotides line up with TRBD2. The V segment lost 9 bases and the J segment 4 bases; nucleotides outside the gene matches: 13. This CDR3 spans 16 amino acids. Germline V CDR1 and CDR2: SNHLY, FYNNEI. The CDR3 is CARTVQTSGRYNEQFF. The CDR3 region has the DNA TGTGCCAGAACCGTGCAGACTAGCGGAAGATACAATGAGCAGTTCTTC. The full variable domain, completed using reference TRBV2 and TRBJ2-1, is EPEVTQTPSHQVTQMGQEVILRCVPISNHLYFYWYRQILGQKVEFLVSFYNNEISEKSEIFDDQFSVERPDGSNFTLKIRSTKLEDSAMYFCARTVQTSGRYNEQFFGPGTRLTVL.

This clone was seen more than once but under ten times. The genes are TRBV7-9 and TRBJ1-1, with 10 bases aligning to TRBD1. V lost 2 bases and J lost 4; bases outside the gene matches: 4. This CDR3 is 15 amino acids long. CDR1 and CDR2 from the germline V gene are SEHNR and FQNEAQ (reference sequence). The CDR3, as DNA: TGTGCCAGCAGCTTACCGGGACAGGGGCCCACTGAAGCTTTCTTT. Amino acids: CASSLPGQGPTEAFF.

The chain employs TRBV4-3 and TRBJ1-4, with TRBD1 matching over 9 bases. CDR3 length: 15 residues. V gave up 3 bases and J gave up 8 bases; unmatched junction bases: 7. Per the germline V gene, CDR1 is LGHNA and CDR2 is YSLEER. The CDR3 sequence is CASSQEGQGWEKLFF. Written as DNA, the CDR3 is TGCGCCAGCAGCCAGGAAGGACAGGGGTGGGAAAAACTGTTTTTT.

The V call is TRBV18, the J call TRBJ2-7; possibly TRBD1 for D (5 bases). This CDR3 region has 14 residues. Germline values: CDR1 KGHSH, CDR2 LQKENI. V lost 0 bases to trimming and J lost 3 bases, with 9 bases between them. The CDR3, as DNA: TGTGCCAGCTCACCACCGGTGGACATCTACGAGCAGTACTTC. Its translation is CASSPPVDIYEQYF.

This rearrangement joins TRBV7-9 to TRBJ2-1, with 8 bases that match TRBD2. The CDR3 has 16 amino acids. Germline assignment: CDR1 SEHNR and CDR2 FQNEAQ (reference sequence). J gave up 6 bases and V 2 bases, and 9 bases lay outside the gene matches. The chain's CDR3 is CASSLQAGAFGNEQFF. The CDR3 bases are TGTGCCAGCAGCTTACAAGCGGGAGCGTTCGGCAATGAGCAGTTCTTC.

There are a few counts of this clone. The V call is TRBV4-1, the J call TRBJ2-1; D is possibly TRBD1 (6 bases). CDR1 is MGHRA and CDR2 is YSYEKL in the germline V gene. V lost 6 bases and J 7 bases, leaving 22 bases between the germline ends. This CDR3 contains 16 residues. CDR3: CASRSWGHRSGNEQFF. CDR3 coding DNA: TGCGCCAGCAGGTCTTGGGGACACCGCTCGGGGAATGAGCAGTTCTTC.

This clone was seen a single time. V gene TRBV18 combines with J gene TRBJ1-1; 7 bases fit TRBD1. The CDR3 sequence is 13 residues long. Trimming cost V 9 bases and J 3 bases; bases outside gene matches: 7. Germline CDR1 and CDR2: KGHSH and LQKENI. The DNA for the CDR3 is TGTGCCAGTTCAACCAGGGGGGACACTGAAGCTTTCTTT. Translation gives CASSTRGDTEAFF.

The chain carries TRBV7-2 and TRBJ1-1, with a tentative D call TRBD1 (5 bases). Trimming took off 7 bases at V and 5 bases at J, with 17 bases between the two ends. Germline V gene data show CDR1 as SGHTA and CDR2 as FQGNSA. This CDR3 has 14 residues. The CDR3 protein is CASTGGGSRTEAFF. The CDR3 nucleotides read TGTGCCAGCACCGGGGGGGGTTCGAGAACTGAAGCTTTCTTT.

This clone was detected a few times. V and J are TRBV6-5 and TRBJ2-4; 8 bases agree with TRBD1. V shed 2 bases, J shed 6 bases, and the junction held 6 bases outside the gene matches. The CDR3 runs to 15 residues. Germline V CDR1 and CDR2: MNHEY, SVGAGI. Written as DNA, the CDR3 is TGTGCCAGCAGTTACACAGGGGGTCTCGGAAACATTCAGTACTTC. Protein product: CASSYTGGLGNIQYF.

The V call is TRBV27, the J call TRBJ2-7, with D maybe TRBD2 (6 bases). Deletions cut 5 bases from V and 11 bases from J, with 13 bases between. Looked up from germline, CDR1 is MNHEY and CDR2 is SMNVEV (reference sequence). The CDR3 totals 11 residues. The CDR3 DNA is TGTGCCAGCAGTGGGGGTAGGGAGGAGTACTTC. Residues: CASSGGREEYF.

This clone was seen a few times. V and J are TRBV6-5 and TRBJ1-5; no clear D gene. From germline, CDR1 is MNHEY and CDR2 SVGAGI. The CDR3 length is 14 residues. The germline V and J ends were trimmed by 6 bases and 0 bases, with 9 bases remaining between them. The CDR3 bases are TGTGCCAGCAGCCCCGGGATTAGCAATCAGCCCCAGCATTTT. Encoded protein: CASSPGISNQPQHF.

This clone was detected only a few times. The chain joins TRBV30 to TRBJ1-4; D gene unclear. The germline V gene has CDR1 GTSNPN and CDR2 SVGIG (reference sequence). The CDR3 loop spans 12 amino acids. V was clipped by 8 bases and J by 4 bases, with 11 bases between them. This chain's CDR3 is CALGNFNEKLFF. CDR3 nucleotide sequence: TGTGCCCTAGGAAATTTTAATGAAAAACTGTTTTTT. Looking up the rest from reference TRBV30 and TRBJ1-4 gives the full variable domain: SQTIHQWPATLVQPVGSPLSLECTVEGTSNPNLYWYRQAAGRGLQLLFYSVGIGQISSEVPQNLSASRPQDRQFILSSKKLLLSDSGFYLCALGNFNEKLFFGSGTQLSVL.

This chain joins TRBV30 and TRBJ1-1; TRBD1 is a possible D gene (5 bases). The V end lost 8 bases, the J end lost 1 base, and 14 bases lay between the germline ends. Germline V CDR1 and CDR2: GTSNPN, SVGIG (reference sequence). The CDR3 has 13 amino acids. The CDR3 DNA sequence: TGTGCCCGGGGGGGGACGGCGAACACTGAAGCTTTCTTT. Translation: CARGGTANTEAFF.

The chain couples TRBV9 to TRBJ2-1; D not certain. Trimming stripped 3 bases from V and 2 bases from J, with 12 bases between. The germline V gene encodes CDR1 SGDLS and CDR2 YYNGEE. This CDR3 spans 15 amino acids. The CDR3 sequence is CASSGSLSPYNEQFF. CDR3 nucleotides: TGTGCCAGCAGCGGGAGCCTAAGCCCCTACAATGAGCAGTTCTTC.

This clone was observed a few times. In DNA, the CDR3 is TGTGCCAGCTCGGTGGACAGGAACACTGAAGCTTTCTTT. Its translation: CASSVDRNTEAFF. The rearrangement joins TRBV18 to TRBJ1-1; TRBD1 might be the D (6 bases). V was clipped by 6 bases and J by 1 base, with 9 bases between them. There are 13 residues in the CDR3. Looked up from germline, CDR1 is KGHSH and CDR2 is LQKENI.

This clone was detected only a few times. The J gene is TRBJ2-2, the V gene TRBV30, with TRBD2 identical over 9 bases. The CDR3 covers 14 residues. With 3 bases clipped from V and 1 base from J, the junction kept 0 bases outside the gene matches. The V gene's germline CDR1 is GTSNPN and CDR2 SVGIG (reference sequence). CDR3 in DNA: TGTGCCTGGAGGACTAGCGGGAACACCGGGGAGCTGTTTTTT. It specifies CAWRTSGNTGELFF. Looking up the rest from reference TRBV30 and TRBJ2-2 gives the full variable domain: SQTIHQWPATLVQPVGSPLSLECTVEGTSNPNLYWYRQAAGRGLQLLFYSVGIGQISSEVPQNLSASRPQDRQFILSSKKLLLSDSGFYLCAWRTSGNTGELFFGEGSRLTVL.

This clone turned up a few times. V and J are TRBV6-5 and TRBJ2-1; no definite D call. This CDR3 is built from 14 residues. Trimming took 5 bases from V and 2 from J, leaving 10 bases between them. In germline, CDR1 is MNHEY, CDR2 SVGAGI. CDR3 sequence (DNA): TGTGCCAGCAGTCCCCTGGCGGCCTACAATGAGCAGTTCTTC. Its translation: CASSPLAAYNEQFF.

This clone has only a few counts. The CDR3 DNA follows: TGCAGCGTTGGCCGACTAGCAGACACCACAGATACGCAGTATTTT. This codes for CSVGRLADTTDTQYF. The chain couples TRBV29-1 to TRBJ2-3; 7 nucleotides match TRBD2. Germline assignment: CDR1 SQVTM and CDR2 ANQGSEA. This CDR3 is 15 amino acids long. The ends lost 4 bases at V and 2 bases at J; junction bases unmatched: 9.